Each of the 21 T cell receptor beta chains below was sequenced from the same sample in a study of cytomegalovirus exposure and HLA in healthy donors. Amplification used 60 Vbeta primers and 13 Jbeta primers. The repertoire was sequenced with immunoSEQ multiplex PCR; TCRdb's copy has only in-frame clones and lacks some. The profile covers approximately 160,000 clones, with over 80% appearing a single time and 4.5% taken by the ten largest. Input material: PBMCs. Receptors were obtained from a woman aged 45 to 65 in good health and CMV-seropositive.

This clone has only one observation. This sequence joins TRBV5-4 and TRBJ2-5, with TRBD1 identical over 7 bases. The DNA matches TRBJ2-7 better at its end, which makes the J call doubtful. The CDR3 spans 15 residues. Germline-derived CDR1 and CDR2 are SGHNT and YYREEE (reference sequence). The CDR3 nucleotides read TGTGCCAGCAGCCTTGACAGGGCTATTTTCGACGAGCAGTACTTC. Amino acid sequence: CASSLDRAIFDEQYF.

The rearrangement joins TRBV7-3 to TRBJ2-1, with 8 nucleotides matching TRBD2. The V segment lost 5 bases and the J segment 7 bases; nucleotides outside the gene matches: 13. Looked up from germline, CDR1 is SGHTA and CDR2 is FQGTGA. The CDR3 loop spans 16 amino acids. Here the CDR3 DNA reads TGTGCCAGCAGCCGGGGGACGGGGGGGCTAAGTAATGAGCAGTTCTTC. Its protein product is CASSRGTGGLSNEQFF.

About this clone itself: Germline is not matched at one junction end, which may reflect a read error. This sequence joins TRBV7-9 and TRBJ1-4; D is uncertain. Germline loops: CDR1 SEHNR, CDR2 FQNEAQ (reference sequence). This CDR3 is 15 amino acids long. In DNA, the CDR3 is TGTTCCAGCAGCCCGGAGGGTGCAACTAATGAAAAACTGTTTTTT. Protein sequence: CSSSPEGATNEKLFF.

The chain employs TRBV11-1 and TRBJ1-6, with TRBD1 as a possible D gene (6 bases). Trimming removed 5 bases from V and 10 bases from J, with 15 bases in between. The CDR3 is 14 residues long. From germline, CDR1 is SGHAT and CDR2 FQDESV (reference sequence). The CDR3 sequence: CASSPTGSPSPLHF. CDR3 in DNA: TGTGCCAGCAGCCCGACAGGATCCCCCTCACCCCTCCACTTT.

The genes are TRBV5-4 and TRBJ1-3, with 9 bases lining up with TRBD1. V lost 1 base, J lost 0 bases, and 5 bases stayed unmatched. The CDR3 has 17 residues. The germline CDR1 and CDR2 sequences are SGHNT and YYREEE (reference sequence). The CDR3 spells CASSLRTGVPSGNTIYF. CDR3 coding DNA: TGTGCCAGCAGCTTGCGGACAGGGGTCCCCTCTGGAAACACCATATATTTT.

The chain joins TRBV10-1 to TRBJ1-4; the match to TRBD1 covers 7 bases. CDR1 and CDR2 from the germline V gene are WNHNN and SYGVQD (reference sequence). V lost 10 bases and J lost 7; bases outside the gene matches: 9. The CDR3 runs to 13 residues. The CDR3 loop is CAIKKTGTEKLFF. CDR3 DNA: TGCGCCATCAAAAAGACAGGGACTGAAAAACTGTTTTTT.

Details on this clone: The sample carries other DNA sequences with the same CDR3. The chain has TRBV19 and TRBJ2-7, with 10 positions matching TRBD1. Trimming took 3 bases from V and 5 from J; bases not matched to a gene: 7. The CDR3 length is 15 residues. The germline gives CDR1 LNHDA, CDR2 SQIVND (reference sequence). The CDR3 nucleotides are TGTGCCAGTAGTATCTCCCGGGACAGGGGCCACGAGCAGTACTTC. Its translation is CASSISRDRGHEQYF. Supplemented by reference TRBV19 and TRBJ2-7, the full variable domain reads DGGITQSPKYLFRKEGQNVTLSCEQNLNHDAMYWYRQDPGQGLRLIYYSQIVNDFQKGDIAEGYSVSREKKESFPLTVTSAQKNPTAFYLCASSISRDRGHEQYFGPGTRLTVT.

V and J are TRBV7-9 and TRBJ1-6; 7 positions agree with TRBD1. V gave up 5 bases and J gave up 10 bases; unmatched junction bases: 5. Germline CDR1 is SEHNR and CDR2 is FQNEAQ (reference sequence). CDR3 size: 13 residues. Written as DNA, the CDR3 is TGTGCCAGCAGCCAGACAGGGATCTCACCCCTCCACTTT. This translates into CASSQTGISPLHF.

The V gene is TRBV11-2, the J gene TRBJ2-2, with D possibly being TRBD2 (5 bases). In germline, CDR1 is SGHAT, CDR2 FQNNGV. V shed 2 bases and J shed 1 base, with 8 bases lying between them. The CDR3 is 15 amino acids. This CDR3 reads CASSLYGENTGELFF. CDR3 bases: TGTGCCAGCAGCTTATACGGGGAGAACACCGGGGAGCTGTTTTTT.

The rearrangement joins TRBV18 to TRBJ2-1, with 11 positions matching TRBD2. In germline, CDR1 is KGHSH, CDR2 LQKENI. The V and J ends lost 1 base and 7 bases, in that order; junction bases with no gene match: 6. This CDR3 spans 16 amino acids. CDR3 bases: TGTGCCAGCTCACCACGAACTAGCGGGAGCGAAAATGAGCAGTTCTTC. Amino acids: CASSPRTSGSENEQFF.

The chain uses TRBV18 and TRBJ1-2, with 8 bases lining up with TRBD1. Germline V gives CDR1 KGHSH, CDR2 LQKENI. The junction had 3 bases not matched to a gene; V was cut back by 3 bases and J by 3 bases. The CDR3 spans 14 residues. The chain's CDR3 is CASSPGQGDYGYTF. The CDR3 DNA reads TGTGCCAGCTCACCCGGACAGGGCGACTATGGCTACACCTTC.

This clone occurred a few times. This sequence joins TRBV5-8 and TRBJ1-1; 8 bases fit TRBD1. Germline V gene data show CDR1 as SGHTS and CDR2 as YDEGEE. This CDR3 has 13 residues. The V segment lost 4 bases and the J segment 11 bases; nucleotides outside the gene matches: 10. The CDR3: CASSNFQQGVAFF. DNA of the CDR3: TGTGCCAGCAGCAACTTTCAACAGGGGGTTGCTTTCTTT. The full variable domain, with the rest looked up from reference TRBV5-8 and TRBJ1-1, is EAGVTQSPTHLIKTRGQQATLRCSPISGHTSVYWYQQALGLGLQFLLWYDEGEERNRGNFPPRFSGRQFPNYSSELNVNALELEDSALYLCASSNFQQGVAFFGQGTRLTVV.

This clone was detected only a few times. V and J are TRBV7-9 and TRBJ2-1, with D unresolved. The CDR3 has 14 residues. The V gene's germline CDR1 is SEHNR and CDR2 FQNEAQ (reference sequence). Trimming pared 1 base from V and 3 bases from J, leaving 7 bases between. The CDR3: CASSLVLNYNEQFF. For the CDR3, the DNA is TGTGCCAGCAGCTTAGTTCTAAACTACAATGAGCAGTTCTTC.

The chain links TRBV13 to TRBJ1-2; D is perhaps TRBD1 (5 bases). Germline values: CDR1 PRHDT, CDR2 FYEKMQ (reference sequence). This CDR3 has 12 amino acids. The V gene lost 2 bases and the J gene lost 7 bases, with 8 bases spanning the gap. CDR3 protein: CASSLQGRGYTF. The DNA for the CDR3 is TGTGCCAGCAGCTTACAGGGTCGTGGCTACACCTTC.

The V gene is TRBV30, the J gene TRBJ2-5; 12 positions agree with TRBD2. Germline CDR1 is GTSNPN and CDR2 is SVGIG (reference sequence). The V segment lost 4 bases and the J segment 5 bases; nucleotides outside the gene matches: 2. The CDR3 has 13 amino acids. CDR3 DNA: TGTGCCTGGACGGGACTAGCGGGTGAGACCCAGTACTTC. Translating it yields CAWTGLAGETQYF.

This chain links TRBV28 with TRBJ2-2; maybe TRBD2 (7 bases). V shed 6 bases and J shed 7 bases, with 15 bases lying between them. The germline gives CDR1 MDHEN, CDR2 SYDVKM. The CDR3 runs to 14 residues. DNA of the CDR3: TGTGCCAGCAGAGGCGGGGGCCGTAGCGGGGAGCTGTTTTTT. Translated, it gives CASRGGGRSGELFF.

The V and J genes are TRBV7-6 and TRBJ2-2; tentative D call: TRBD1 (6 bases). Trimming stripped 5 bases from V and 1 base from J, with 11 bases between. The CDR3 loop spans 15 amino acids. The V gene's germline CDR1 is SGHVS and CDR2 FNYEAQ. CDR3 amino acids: CASSHGQKNTGELFF. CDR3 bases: TGTGCCAGCAGCCACGGACAGAAGAACACCGGGGAGCTGTTTTTT.

CDR3 sequence: CASTRGGGSNTGELFF. DNA for the CDR3: TGTGCCAGCACCCGTGGCGGAGGGTCGAACACCGGGGAGCTGTTTTTT. The chain recombines TRBV7-2 with TRBJ2-2, with a tentative D call TRBD2 (6 bases). The CDR3 extends over 16 amino acids. The V end lost 7 bases, the J end lost 0 bases, and 15 bases lay between the germline ends. The germline CDR1 and CDR2 sequences are SGHTA and FQGNSA. Based on the CDR3 plus reference TRBV7-2 and TRBJ2-2, the full variable domain is GAGVSQSPSNKVTEKGKDVELRCDPISGHTALYWYRQSLGQGLEFLIYFQGNSAPDKSGLPSDRFSAERTGGSVSTLTIQRTQQEDSAVYLCASTRGGGSNTGELFFGEGSRLTVL.

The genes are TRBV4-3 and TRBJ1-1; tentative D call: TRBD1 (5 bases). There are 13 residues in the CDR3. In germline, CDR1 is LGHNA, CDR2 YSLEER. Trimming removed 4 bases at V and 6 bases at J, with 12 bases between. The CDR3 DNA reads TGCGCCAGCAGCCTCTACGGGGGAGCTGAAGCTTTCTTT. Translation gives CASSLYGGAEAFF.

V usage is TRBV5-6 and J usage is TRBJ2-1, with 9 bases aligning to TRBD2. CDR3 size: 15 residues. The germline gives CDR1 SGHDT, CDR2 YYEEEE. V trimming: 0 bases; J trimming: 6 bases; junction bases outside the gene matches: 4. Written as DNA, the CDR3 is TGTGCCAGCAGCTTGGTTAGCGGGAGTGGCAATGAGCAGTTCTTC. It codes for CASSLVSGSGNEQFF.

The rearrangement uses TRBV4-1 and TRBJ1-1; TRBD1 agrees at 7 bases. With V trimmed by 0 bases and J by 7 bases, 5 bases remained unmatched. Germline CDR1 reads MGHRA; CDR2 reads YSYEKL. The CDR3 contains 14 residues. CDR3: CASSQDWQGVEAFF. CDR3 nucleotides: TGCGCCAGCAGCCAAGATTGGCAGGGGGTTGAAGCTTTCTTT.